This T cell receptor beta chain was captured by sequencing in a study of CD8+ T cells in alopecia areata. About the research overall: Treatment of the treated patients consisted of oral tofacitinib, 5 to 10 mg twice daily. Study outcomes and limitations: Alopecia totalis/universalis scalp especially showed more expanded CD8+ clones than normal scalp.

Lesional scalp punch biopsies and peripheral blood came from alopecia areata patients. CDR1 and CDR2 from the germline V gene are MDHEN and SYDVKM. The CDR3 sequence is 14 residues long. Deletions cut 3 bases from V and 3 bases from J, with 11 bases between. As to this clone: The antigen remains undetermined.

Extracted from the samples, RNA was reverse transcribed into cDNA to serve as the sequencing template. Clones were read by immunoSEQ multiplex PCR, and TCRdb kept only the in-frame ones, dropping some. In the table there are some 99,000 clones, about 45% of which are singletons. The chain recombines TRBV28 with TRBJ1-1, with D possibly matching TRBD1 (5 bases). The sequence derives from a human donor with alopecia areata. Sequenced input: CD4+ T cells sorted from blood. CDR3 bases: TGTGCCAGCAGTTTGTCAAACAGGTACACTGAAGCTTTCTTT. Protein: CASSLSNRYTEAFF.